This T cell receptor (beta chain) emerged from a study of cytomegalovirus exposure and HLA in healthy donors. Study-wide points: In a later analysis, V- and J-gene trimming of beta chains associated with a DCLRE1C missense variant, replicated independently. Several top significant clusters appeared, in a later analysis, to be linked to common viral pathogens. Investigators reported approximately 150 TCR beta chains as tied to cytomegalovirus. According to an earlier analysis, most TCR beta V segments yielded productive rearrangements about 87% or about 30% of the time.

For this clone: The antigen is undetermined.

13 Jbeta primers and 60 Vbeta primers were used for the PCR. The protocol was immunoSEQ multiplex PCR, while the TCRdb copy is restricted to in-frame clones and leaves out a portion. The sample yields 200,000 to 300,000 clones, 80% to 90% seen once. The sequenced sample consisted of PBMCs. This TCR derives from a woman between 40 and 50 years old in good health and CMV-seropositive.

The CDR3 region is CSVGRGAEAFF. The CDR3, as DNA: TGCAGCGTGGGCAGGGGGGCTGAAGCTTTCTTT. The chain employs TRBV29-1 and TRBJ1-1, with 7 nucleotides matching TRBD1. CDR3 size: 11 residues. Germline CDR1 is SQVTM and CDR2 is ANQGSEA. With V trimmed by 6 bases and J by 6 bases, 4 bases remained unmatched.